What follows are 26 T cell receptor beta chains derived from one specimen sequenced in a study of T-cell reconstitution after alpha-beta-depleted transplantation in children (dated by TCRdb to about 2016). The library was built by means of PCR. Sequencing instrument: Illumina HiSeq 2500. To normalize quantification of the TCRbeta repertoire, the TCR libraries were built with molecular barcoding that relied on unique molecular identifiers. The public reads were quality trimmed at Q25 with fastp and then assembled into clones with MiXCR by TCRdb, keeping productive beta chains. Records with the same CDR3 protein are collapsed into one entry carrying the most frequent genes and DNA. The sample profile shows about half a million distinct CDR3 sequences; around 13% of them were found once. The ten top clones hold less than 6.5% of the sample. Sequencing was performed on PBMCs from the stem cell graft donor, taken from the stem cell graft. These receptors came from a human donor who donated a stem cell graft to a child with combined immunodeficiency.

V is TRBV9 and J is TRBJ2-5; D possibly corresponds to TRBD1 (6 bases). The CDR3 loop spans 15 amino acids. Trimming left V 0 bases short and J 1 base short, with 10 bases between. Germline CDR1 SGDLS, CDR2 YYNGEE. Here the CDR3 reads CASSVDPGAQETQYF. CDR3 bases: TGTGCCAGCAGCGTAGATCCAGGGGCCCAAGAGACCCAGTACTTC.

This clonotype was detected only a few times. The V gene is TRBV20-1, the J gene TRBJ2-5, with a tentative D call TRBD1 (6 bases). V was shortened by 7 bases and J by 5 bases, with 17 bases between the two germline ends. CDR3 length: 13 amino acids. Germline V gene lookup returns CDR1 DFQATT and CDR2 SNEGSKA (reference sequence). CDR3 in DNA: TGCAGTGGCCAGCGCAGGGGCAGGGAGACCCAGTACTTC. Translation: CSGQRRGRETQYF.

Concerning this clonotype: Since no conserved phenylalanine or tryptophan closes the CDR3, a read error is the likely cause. The V call is TRBV6-5, the J call TRBJ1-2, with TRBD1 matching over 7 bases. The CDR3 loop spans 18 amino acids. Trimming removed 2 bases from V and 2 bases from J; junction bases left unmatched: 14. The germline CDR1 and CDR2 sequences are MNHEY and SVGAGI. In nucleotides, the CDR3 is TGTGCCAGCAGTTACGCTAAGGGTGCAGGGGGAGTCAACTATGGCTACACCTAC. The encoded protein is CASSYAKGAGGVNYGYTY.

J is TRBJ2-3 and V is TRBV7-2; 8 positions match TRBD2. Germline lookup yields CDR1 SGHTA and CDR2 FQGNSA. Trimming at V came to 5 bases and at J to 3 bases, leaving 7 bases not matched to a gene. CDR3 size: 15 residues. The CDR3 reads CASSVWTSRTDTQYF. CDR3 in DNA: TGTGCCAGCAGCGTCTGGACTAGCAGAACAGATACGCAGTATTTT.

This clonotype turned up a few times. The genes are TRBV7-9 and TRBJ2-2; D is ambiguous. Trimming took off 1 base at V and 4 bases at J, with 10 bases between the two ends. The CDR3 consists of 15 residues. Germline values: CDR1 SEHNR, CDR2 FQNEAQ (reference sequence). The CDR3 protein is CASSLDGSATGELFF. CDR3 nucleotide sequence: TGTGCCAGCAGCTTAGACGGGTCCGCCACCGGGGAGCTGTTTTTT.

This chain uses TRBV7-6 with TRBJ2-6, with 10 bases lining up with TRBD2. Germline V gene lookup returns CDR1 SGHVS and CDR2 FNYEAQ. The CDR3 extends over 19 amino acids. Trimming removed 4 bases from V and 0 bases from J; junction bases left unmatched: 9. The CDR3 DNA is TGTGCCAGCAGCTCCCCACTTAGCGGGGGGTTCTCTGGGGCCAACGTCCTGACTTTC. Protein sequence: CASSSPLSGGFSGANVLTF.

The chain combines TRBV5-1 with TRBJ2-2; TRBD1 agrees at 10 bases. V lost 4 bases and J lost 5; bases outside the gene matches: 8. In germline, CDR1 is SGHRS, CDR2 YFSETQ. CDR3 length: 16 residues. CDR3 bases: TGCGCCAGCAGCGATTTTGACAGGGGGCAGACCGGGGAGCTGTTTTTT. This codes for CASSDFDRGQTGELFF.

This clonotype appeared a few times. This rearrangement joins TRBV5-6 to TRBJ2-1; maybe TRBD2 (6 bases). This CDR3 has 17 amino acids. Trimming cost V 0 bases and J 8 bases, with 21 bases left between them. Germline assignment: CDR1 SGHDT and CDR2 YYEEEE. DNA for the CDR3: TGTGCCAGCAGCTTGGGTTGGCCCGGGATCCCGGGGGATGAGCAGTTCTTC. Protein product: CASSLGWPGIPGDEQFF.

This clonotype was seen repeatedly, ten times or more. The V call is TRBV7-2, the J call TRBJ2-3; D is perhaps TRBD2 (7 bases). V was cut by 8 bases and J by 4 bases, with 13 bases left in between. CDR1 and CDR2 from the germline V gene are SGHTA and FQGNSA. This CDR3 spans 13 amino acids. In DNA, the CDR3 is TGTGCCAGCGACCGGGGGGCCCCAGATACGCAGTATTTT. Translation gives CASDRGAPDTQYF.

This clonotype was observed at least ten times. V usage is TRBV7-2 and J usage is TRBJ2-7; D perhaps matches TRBD1 (6 bases). The CDR3 totals 15 residues. Germline-derived CDR1 and CDR2 are SGHTA and FQGNSA. With 5 bases removed from V and 0 bases from J, the gap between germline ends came to 14 bases. Here the CDR3 DNA reads TGTGCCAGCAGCGTGCTCGAGGGGGACTCCTACGAGCAGTACTTC. Translated: CASSVLEGDSYEQYF.

In its sample, this clonotype was seen many times. As DNA, the CDR3 is TGTGCCAGCAGTAAGGGCAGTCATGAGCAGTTCTTC. This gives the protein CASSKGSHEQFF. The chain has TRBV12-3 or TRBV12-4 and TRBJ2-1; the D is unclear. The CDR3 length is 12 residues. The V gene lost 5 bases and the J gene lost 8 bases, with 10 bases spanning the gap.

The J gene is TRBJ2-5, the V gene TRBV7-3, with a tentative D call TRBD2 (7 bases). This CDR3 has 16 amino acids. V was trimmed by 2 bases and J by 2 bases, leaving 15 bases between them. Germline CDR1 and CDR2: SGHTA and FQGTGA. The CDR3 DNA reads as TGTGCCAGCAGCTTAGGGGGGGCTAGCGAACAAGAGACCCAGTACTTC. Protein product: CASSLGGASEQETQYF.

This sequence joins TRBV6-6 and TRBJ1-2; a possible D gene is TRBD1 (6 bases). The CDR3 runs 13 residues. V gave up 5 bases and J gave up 5 bases, with 12 bases separating them. Germline CDR1 MNHNY, CDR2 SVGAGI (reference sequence). CDR3 region: CASSPRGTYGYTF. The CDR3 DNA reads TGTGCCAGCAGTCCCAGGGGAACGTATGGCTACACCTTC.

The rearrangement uses TRBV5-1 and TRBJ1-1; D is unclear. The CDR3 is 12 amino acids. Looked up from germline, CDR1 is SGHRS and CDR2 is YFSETQ. V was clipped by 3 bases and J by 8 bases, with 11 bases between them. CDR3 sequence: CASSWEGREAFF. The CDR3, as DNA: TGCGCCAGCAGCTGGGAAGGCCGCGAAGCTTTCTTT. Full variable domain (outside the CDR3, taken from reference TRBV5-1 and TRBJ1-1): KAGVTQTPRYLIKTRGQQVTLSCSPISGHRSVSWYQQTPGQGLQFLFEYFSETQRNKGNFPGRFSGRQFSNSRSEMNVSTLELGDSALYLCASSWEGREAFFGQGTRLTVV.

The rearrangement links TRBV20-1 to TRBJ2-4; D might be TRBD1 or TRBD2, each matching 6 bases. Trimming pared 1 base from V and 9 bases from J, leaving 16 bases between. Germline assignment: CDR1 DFQATT and CDR2 SNEGSKA (reference sequence). The CDR3 covers 14 residues. The CDR3 here is CSARVGGRTTIQYF. CDR3 bases: TGCAGTGCTAGAGTGGGGGGCCGCACCACCATTCAGTACTTC.

This clonotype was detected only a few times. This sequence joins TRBV20-1 and TRBJ2-1; no firm D call. The germline V gene has CDR1 DFQATT and CDR2 SNEGSKA (reference sequence). Trimming left V 5 bases short and J 7 bases short, with 21 bases between. The CDR3 spans 15 residues. DNA for the CDR3: TGCAGTGCTTCCACCCCCCTCGGCGGCTGGAATGAGCAGTTCTTC. It is translated as CSASTPLGGWNEQFF.

This clonotype was seen repeatedly, ten times or more. The chain uses TRBV7-2 and TRBJ2-5; a possible D gene is TRBD2 (6 bases). V lost 4 bases and J lost 1, with 10 bases in between. Germline V gene lookup returns CDR1 SGHTA and CDR2 FQGNSA. CDR3 length: 14 residues. CDR3 nucleotide sequence: TGTGCCAGCAGCTATAACGGGGGCCAAGAGACCCAGTACTTC. It yields the protein CASSYNGGQETQYF.

This chain uses TRBV7-3 with TRBJ1-6, with 11 bases that match TRBD1. V shed 5 bases and J 8 bases; nucleotides not matched to a gene: 5. This CDR3 contains 15 residues. The germline V gene has CDR1 SGHTA and CDR2 FQGTGA. Here the CDR3 reads CASSRGQGEDSPLHF. In DNA, the CDR3 is TGTGCCAGCAGCAGGGGACAGGGGGAAGATTCACCCCTCCACTTT.

V usage is TRBV28 and J usage is TRBJ2-7; TRBD1 agrees at 9 bases. The CDR3 sequence is 15 residues long. Germline values: CDR1 MDHEN, CDR2 SYDVKM. V dropped 6 bases and J dropped 3; count of bases not matched to a gene: 9. CDR3 region: CASRAGTGTGYEQYF. The CDR3 DNA reads as TGTGCCAGCAGGGCCGGGACAGGGACGGGCTACGAGCAGTACTTC.

This clonotype came up a few times. This chain uses TRBV10-3 with TRBJ2-1; 13 bases match TRBD2. The CDR3 runs to 15 residues. V dropped 11 bases and J dropped 0; count of bases not matched to a gene: 4. Per germline, CDR1 ENHRY and CDR2 SYGVKD. Written as DNA, the CDR3 is TGTGCCGTGACTAGCGGGGGGCCCTCCTACAATGAGCAGTTCTTC. It specifies CAVTSGGPSYNEQFF.

The V and J genes are TRBV30 and TRBJ1-2, with TRBD1 as a possible D gene (6 bases). V was shortened by 8 bases and J by 4 bases, with 14 bases between the two germline ends. CDR3 size: 12 residues. Per germline, CDR1 GTSNPN and CDR2 SVGIG (reference sequence). The CDR3 sequence: CARHDRLYGYTF. The CDR3 region has the DNA TGTGCCCGTCATGACAGGCTCTATGGCTACACCTTC.

The J gene is TRBJ2-1, the V gene TRBV18; 10 nucleotides match TRBD2. Germline CDR1 reads KGHSH; CDR2 reads LQKENI. V trimming: 2 bases; J trimming: 6 bases; junction bases outside the gene matches: 4. The CDR3 runs 15 residues. The CDR3 DNA follows: TGTGCCAGCTCACCAGGGGTAGCGGGGGGCAATGAGCAGTTCTTC. Amino acids: CASSPGVAGGNEQFF.

J is TRBJ2-7 and V is TRBV11-3; the match to TRBD2 covers 8 bases. The CDR3 is 16 residues long. The trim removed 5 bases at V and 4 bases at J, leaving 13 bases unmatched. Germline CDR1 SGHNT, CDR2 YENEEA. CDR3 in amino acids: CASSPHGSGRRYEQYF. The CDR3 nucleotides read TGTGCCAGCAGCCCCCATGGAAGCGGGAGAAGATACGAGCAGTACTTC. The complete variable domain, with remaining parts taken from reference TRBV11-3 and TRBJ2-7, reads EAGVVQSPRYKIIEKKQPVAFWCNPISGHNTLYWYLQNLGQGPELLIRYENEEAVDDSQLPKDRFSAERLKGVDSTLKIQPAELGDSAVYLCASSPHGSGRRYEQYFGPGTRLTVT.

This clonotype was seen at least ten times. The chain couples TRBV12-3 or TRBV12-4 to TRBJ2-1; 14 bases match TRBD2. This CDR3 is built from 23 residues. J lost 6 bases, V lost 2 bases, and 24 bases had no gene match. CDR3 DNA sequence: TGTGCCAGCAGTTTAAGGGATATTATTGGACTAGCGGGAGGCCTTCGGAGTCGCAATGAGCAGTTCTTC. This sequence encodes CASSLRDIIGLAGGLRSRNEQFF.

The chain couples TRBV30 to TRBJ2-7, with 8 bases matching TRBD2. V lost 4 bases to trimming and J lost 4 bases; unmatched junction nucleotides: 9. Germline V CDR1 and CDR2: GTSNPN, SVGIG (reference sequence). The length of the CDR3 is 14 residues. The CDR3 reads CAWNAGTRGYEQYF. Written as DNA, the CDR3 is TGTGCCTGGAATGCCGGGACTAGAGGTTACGAGCAGTACTTC.

A few counts support this clonotype. The V call is TRBV4-1, the J call TRBJ2-7, with 14 bases fitting TRBD2. Germline values: CDR1 MGHRA, CDR2 YSYEKL. Losses at the gene ends were 7 bases for V and 5 bases for J; bases not matched to a gene: 10. The CDR3 consists of 16 residues. For the CDR3, the DNA is TGCGCCAGCACCGTTACCGGGACTAGCGGGAGCCACGAGCAGTACTTC. It is translated as CASTVTGTSGSHEQYF.